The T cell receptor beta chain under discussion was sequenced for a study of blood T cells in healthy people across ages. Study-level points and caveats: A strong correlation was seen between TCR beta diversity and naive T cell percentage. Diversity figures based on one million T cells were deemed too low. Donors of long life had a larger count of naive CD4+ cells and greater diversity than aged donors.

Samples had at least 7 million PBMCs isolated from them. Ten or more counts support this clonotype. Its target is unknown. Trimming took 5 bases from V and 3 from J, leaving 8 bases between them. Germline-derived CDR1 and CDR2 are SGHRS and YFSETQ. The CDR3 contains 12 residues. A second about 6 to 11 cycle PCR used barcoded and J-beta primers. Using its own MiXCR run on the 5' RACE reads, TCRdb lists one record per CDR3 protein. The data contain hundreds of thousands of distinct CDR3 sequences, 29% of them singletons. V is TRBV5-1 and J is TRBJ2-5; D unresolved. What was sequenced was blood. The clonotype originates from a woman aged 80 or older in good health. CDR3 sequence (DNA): TGCGCCAGCAGGGTCACGGAAGAGACCCAGTACTTC. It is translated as CASRVTEETQYF.